A selection of T cell receptor beta chains follows, all from one sample in a study of T cells in lung cancer brain metastases. Profiling relied on immunoSEQ multiplex PCR, and the TCRdb table lists in-frame clones only, not all of them. The table shows roughly 4,800 clones, with 70% to 90% occurring only once. Sequencing was performed on tumor tissue from the primary lung tumor. The receptors were sampled from a man aged 50 or older with non-small cell lung cancer. The CDR3 runs from the conserved cysteine through the conserved F or W. Where a row states a size, it is once, few, many or the class of an expanded clone; other rows omit it.

J gene,V gene,clone size,CDR3 protein
TRBJ1-4,TRBV7-9,-,CASSSSGKLFF
TRBJ2-2,TRBV6-4,-,CARIPGLAASPCAGELFF
TRBJ1-5,TRBV5-4,-,CASSLDPGGDQPQHF
TRBJ1-2,TRBV2,-,CASSVATGYTF
TRBJ1-2,TRBV10-2,-,CASSEGAGYGYTF
TRBJ2-7,TRBV29-1,-,CSVAYLASYEQYF
TRBJ2-1,TRBV4-1,-,CASSQVGSGSLGGYNEQFF
TRBJ2-1,TRBV11-3,-,CASSLSRLASNEQFF
TRBJ1-1,TRBV6-5,-,CASRQGPHTEAFF
TRBJ1-6,TRBV9,-,CASSVAPGQGHSPLHF
TRBJ1-6,TRBV7-3,-,CASSWDRGSSPLHF
TRBJ1-2,TRBV5-1,-,CASSSPGQVAGYTF
TRBJ1-2,TRBV18,-,CASSPTETGWSDGYTF
TRBJ2-1,TRBV5-1,-,CASGDSSYNEQFF
TRBJ1-1,TRBV4-1,few,CASSQEPTQGGTEAFF
TRBJ1-1,TRBV30,-,CAWRERSRFTEAFF
TRBJ2-7,TRBV2,-,CASSHPGQGIYEQYF
TRBJ2-7,TRBV30,few,CAWSVHRDSEQYF
TRBJ1-2,TRBV30,once,CACPGTTNYGYTF
TRBJ2-2,TRBV6-5,-,CASSYGGVLGELFF
TRBJ1-1,TRBV6-1,few,CASSDYGEAFF
TRBJ2-7,TRBV5-1,few,CASSSRQGALDEQYF
TRBJ1-3,TRBV7-9,once,CASSLMGQGVSGNTIYF
TRBJ1-5,TRBV30,-,CAWSGQNNQPQHF
TRBJ1-6,TRBV15,-,CATSVGGNSPLHF
TRBJ1-1,TRBV15,-,CATSRASGQGDTEAFF
TRBJ1-4,TRBV6-6,-,CASSPLGGPGEKLFF
TRBJ1-1,TRBV18,-,CASSPDRRWDPTEAFF
TRBJ2-3,TRBV30,-,CAWSVRERDTQYF
TRBJ1-3,TRBV9,-,CASSVGSPGLTGNTIYF
TRBJ2-7,TRBV6-5,-,CASSPSGQTYEQYF
TRBJ1-1,TRBV6-8,-,CASRTELERMGDEAFF
TRBJ2-1,TRBV12-1,-,CASSPSGESSYNEQFF
TRBJ1-5,TRBV6-6,-,CASRERGSNQPQHF
TRBJ2-2,TRBV5-4,-,CASSSGQGKNTGELFF
TRBJ1-6,TRBV18,-,CASSPKNGISPLHF
TRBJ1-2,TRBV5-5,-,CASSTTGDYGYTF
TRBJ1-4,TRBV2,-,CASSENTKLFF
TRBJ1-2,TRBV20-1,few,CSASGDYGYTF
TRBJ2-1,TRBV19,-,CASSLTSGSVNEQFF
TRBJ1-2,TRBV4-2,once,CASSSLGGNYGYTF
TRBJ1-4,TRBV5-1,once,CASSLAQGLNEKLFF
TRBJ2-5,TRBV27,-,CASSFRGSGVQETQYF
TRBJ1-5,TRBV5-1,-,CASSLGAGGEPQHF
TRBJ1-5,TRBV30,-,CAWSVLSRGHQPQHF
TRBJ2-3,TRBV10-2,once,CASSELGPDTQYF
TRBJ2-5,TRBV5-6,few,CASSLRVTTGDRETQYF
TRBJ1-1,TRBV29-1,-,CSVAQVLNTEAFF
TRBJ2-3,TRBV5-1,few,CASSGRGSTDTQYF
TRBJ1-2,TRBV6-5,-,CASSYGARAYGYTF
TRBJ2-5,TRBV5-1,-,CASSQRQGEPQETQYF
TRBJ2-7,TRBV2,-,CASSVAASYEQYF
TRBJ2-7,TRBV6-5,-,CASSYSGALPYEQYF
TRBJ1-1,TRBV5-1,-,CASSEGRTNTEAFF
TRBJ1-4,TRBV5-6,-,CASSLGSRDEKLFF
TRBJ2-1,TRBV9,-,CASSGTDHNEQFF
TRBJ1-4,TRBV2,-,CASSDSGATNEKLFF